This T cell receptor (beta chain) was found in a study of cytomegalovirus exposure and HLA in healthy donors. For the study at large: The 550 to 800 first-cohort repertoires and the approximately 110 validation repertoires shared the same platform, a later analysis reported.

Comment on this clone: Its antigen remains unidentified.

The CDR3 contains 14 residues. The V and J ends lost 2 bases and 1 base respectively, with 5 bases between them. The germline CDR1 and CDR2 sequences are MNHEY and SVGAGI. Overall study results and limits: The authors enumerated around 150 TCR beta chains as linked to cytomegalovirus.

Assay: immunoSEQ multiplex PCR; the TCRdb copy retains only in-frame clones and omits some. Of over 200,000 clones in the sample, approximately 83% were seen once. V is TRBV6-5 and J is TRBJ2-2, with no clear D. The TCR was taken from a young woman in good health and CMV-seropositive. Material: PBMCs. CDR3 residues: CASSYGENTGELFF. CDR3 in DNA: TGTGCCAGCAGTTACGGGGAGAACACCGGGGAGCTGTTTTTT.